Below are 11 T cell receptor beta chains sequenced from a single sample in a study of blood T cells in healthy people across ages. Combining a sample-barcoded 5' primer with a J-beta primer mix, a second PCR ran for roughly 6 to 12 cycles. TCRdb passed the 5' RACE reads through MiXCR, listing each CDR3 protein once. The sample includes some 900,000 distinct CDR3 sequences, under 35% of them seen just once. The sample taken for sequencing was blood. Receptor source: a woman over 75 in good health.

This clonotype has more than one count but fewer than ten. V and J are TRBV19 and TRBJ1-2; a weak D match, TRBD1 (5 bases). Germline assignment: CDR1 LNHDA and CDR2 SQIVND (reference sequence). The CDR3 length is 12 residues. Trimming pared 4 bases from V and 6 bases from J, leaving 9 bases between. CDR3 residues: CASSNRQNGYTF. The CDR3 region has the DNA TGTGCCAGTAGTAACCGACAGAATGGCTACACCTTC.

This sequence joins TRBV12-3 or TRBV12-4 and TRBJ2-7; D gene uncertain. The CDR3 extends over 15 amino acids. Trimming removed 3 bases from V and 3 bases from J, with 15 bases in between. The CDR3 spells CASSFGHQPLYEQYF. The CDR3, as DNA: TGTGCCAGCAGTTTCGGGCACCAGCCCCTCTACGAGCAGTACTTC.

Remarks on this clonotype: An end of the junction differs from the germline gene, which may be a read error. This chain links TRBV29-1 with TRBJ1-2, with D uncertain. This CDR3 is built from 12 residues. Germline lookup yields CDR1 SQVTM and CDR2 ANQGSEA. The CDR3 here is CSAAQRNHGYTF. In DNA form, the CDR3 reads TGCAGCGCGGCGCAGCGTAACCATGGCTACACCTTC.

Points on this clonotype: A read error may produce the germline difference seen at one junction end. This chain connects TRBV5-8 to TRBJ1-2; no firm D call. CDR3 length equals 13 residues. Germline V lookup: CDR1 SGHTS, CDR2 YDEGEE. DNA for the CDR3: TGTGCCGGCAGCTTTGGGGAGAACTATGGCTACACCTTC. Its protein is CAGSFGENYGYTF.

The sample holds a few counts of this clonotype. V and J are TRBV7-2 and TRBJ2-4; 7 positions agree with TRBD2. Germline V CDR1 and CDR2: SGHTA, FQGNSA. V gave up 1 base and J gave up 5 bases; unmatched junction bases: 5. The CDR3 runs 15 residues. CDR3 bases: TGTGCCAGCAGCTTAGGGGAGGGGCGGGAAAACATTCAGTACTTC. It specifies CASSLGEGRENIQYF.

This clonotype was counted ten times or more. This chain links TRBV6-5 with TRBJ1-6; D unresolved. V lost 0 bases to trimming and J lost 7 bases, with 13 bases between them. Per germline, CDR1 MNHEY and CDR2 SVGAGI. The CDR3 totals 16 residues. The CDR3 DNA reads TGTGCCAGCAGTTACTCCTGGGGATTCGGAAATTCACCCCTCCACTTT. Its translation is CASSYSWGFGNSPLHF.

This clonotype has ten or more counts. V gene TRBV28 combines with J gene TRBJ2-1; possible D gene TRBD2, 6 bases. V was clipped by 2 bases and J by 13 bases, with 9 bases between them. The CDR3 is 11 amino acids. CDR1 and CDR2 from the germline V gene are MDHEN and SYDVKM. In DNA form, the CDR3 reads TGTGCCAGCAGTTTAGTCGGGGGACAGTTCTTC. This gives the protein CASSLVGGQFF. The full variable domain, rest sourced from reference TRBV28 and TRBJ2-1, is DVKVTQSSRYLVKRTGEKVFLECVQDMDHENMFWYRQDPGLGLRLIYFSYDVKMKEKGDIPEGYSVSREKKERFSLILESASTNQTSMYLCASSLVGGQFFGPGTRLTVL.

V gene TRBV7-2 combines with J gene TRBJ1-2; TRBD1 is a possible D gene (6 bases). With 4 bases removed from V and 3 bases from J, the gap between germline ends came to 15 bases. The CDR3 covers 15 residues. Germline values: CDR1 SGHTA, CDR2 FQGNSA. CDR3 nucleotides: TGTGCCAGCAGCTCTCGAGGGGGGCATGACTATGGCTACACCTTC. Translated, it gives CASSSRGGHDYGYTF.

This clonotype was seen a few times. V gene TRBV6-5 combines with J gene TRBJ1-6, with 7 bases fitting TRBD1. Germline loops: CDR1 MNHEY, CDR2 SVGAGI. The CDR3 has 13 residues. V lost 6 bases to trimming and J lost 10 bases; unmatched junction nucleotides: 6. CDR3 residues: CASSARGGSPLHF. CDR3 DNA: TGTGCCAGCAGCGCCAGGGGGGGATCACCCCTCCACTTT.

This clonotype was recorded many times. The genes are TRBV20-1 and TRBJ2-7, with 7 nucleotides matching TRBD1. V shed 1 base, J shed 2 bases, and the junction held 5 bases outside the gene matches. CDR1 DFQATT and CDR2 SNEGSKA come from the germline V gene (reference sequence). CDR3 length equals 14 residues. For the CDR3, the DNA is TGCAGTGCTAGAGGTCGACAGGGTGCCTACGAGCAGTACTTC. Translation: CSARGRQGAYEQYF.

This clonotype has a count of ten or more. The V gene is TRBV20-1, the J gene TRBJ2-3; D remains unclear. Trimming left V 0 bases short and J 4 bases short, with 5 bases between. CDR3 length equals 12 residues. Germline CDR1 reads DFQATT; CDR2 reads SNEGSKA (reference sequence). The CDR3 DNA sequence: TGCAGTGCTAGAGATCAGTCAGATACGCAGTATTTT. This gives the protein CSARDQSDTQYF.